Detailed here is one TCR beta chain. This sample is part of a study of blood T cell repertoires in COVID-19. Authors' processing steps: Nucleated cell number was recorded as an estimate derived from reference gene primer amplification. Clones were sequenced by immunoSEQ multiplex PCR, and TCRdb holds only the in-frame ones, with some missing. V and J calls plus clone size are reproduced from that table; the DNA served to infer D and trimming. The table records more than 200,000 clones, about 87% of them present only once. Seattle-derived patients entered the study during active infection and were followed longitudinally. The TCR comes from a woman aged 55-70 years with COVID-19, enrolled during active disease. Sequenced sample: peripheral blood.

CDR3 region: CASSFGWQGNEKLFF. CDR3 DNA sequence: TGCGCCAGCAGCTTTGGATGGCAGGGAAATGAAAAACTGTTTTTT. The chain uses TRBV5-1 and TRBJ1-4; TRBD1 is a possible D gene (5 bases). This CDR3 spans 15 amino acids. Germline V gene lookup returns CDR1 SGHRS and CDR2 YFSETQ. Trimming cost V 2 bases and J 5 bases, with 13 bases left between them.